These T cell receptor beta chains were read from a single sample in a study of shared clonotypes between healthy human individuals. Some clones are missing from TCRdb's copy, which holds only in-frame ones; the method was immunoSEQ multiplex PCR. Of 400,000 to 600,000 clones detected, 70% to 80% appear once; the ten largest clones hold about 13%. Sequenced: PBMCs. These receptors were taken from a woman in her 40s in good health. Some clones in this sample may be carry-over from other donors' samples. CDR3s include the opening cysteine and the closing phenylalanine or tryptophan. D genes are given only for firm matches. Clone size is not always given. Where it is, it says once, few, many or a class for expanded clones.

size | J | D | V | CDR3 | DNA
NA | TRBJ2-1 | NA | TRBV21-1 | CASSKEEQFF | TGTGCCAGCAGCAAAGAGGAGCAGTTCTTC
NA | TRBJ2-3 | TRBD1 | TRBV14 | CASSQPTGPTDTQYF | TGTGCCAGCAGCCAACCGACAGGGCCCACAGATACGCAGTATTTT
NA | TRBJ2-3 | TRBD2 | TRBV5-4 | CASSFAAGSRADTQYF | TGTGCCAGCAGCTTTGCAGCGGGATCAAGAGCAGATACGCAGTATTTT
once | TRBJ2-1 | TRBD2 | TRBV29-1 | CSVTLAGGPDNEQFF | TGCAGCGTCACCCTAGCGGGAGGGCCGGACAATGAGCAGTTCTTC
NA | TRBJ2-2 | TRBD2 | TRBV15 | CATSRGSLAWNTGELFF | TGTGCCACCAGCAGAGGTTCACTAGCGTGGAACACCGGGGAGCTGTTTTTT
many | TRBJ1-2 | NA | TRBV28 | CASSGGGHFYGYTF | TGTGCCAGCAGTGGGGGGGGACACTTTTATGGCTACACCTTC
NA | TRBJ1-1 | NA | TRBV18 | CASSPVRETEAFF | TGTGCCAGCTCACCAGTCCGGGAGACTGAAGCTTTCTTT
NA | TRBJ2-1 | NA | TRBV10-3 | CAIRLQGSHEQFF | TGTGCCATCAGGCTACAGGGTAGTCATGAGCAGTTCTTC
once | TRBJ1-1 | NA | TRBV11-2 | CASSLDSVTEAFF | TGTGCCAGCAGCTTAGATTCGGTCACTGAAGCTTTCTTT
NA | TRBJ2-7 | TRBD1 | TRBV2 | CASRDPGQSYEQYF | TGTGCCAGCAGAGACCCGGGACAGAGCTACGAGCAGTACTTC
NA | TRBJ1-1 | NA | TRBV4-2 | CASSQERREREAFF | TGTGCCAGCAGCCAAGAGCGGCGAGAACGAGAAGCTTTCTTT
few | TRBJ1-5 | NA | TRBV19 | CASKDRDNQPQHF | TGTGCCAGTAAGGACCGCGACAATCAGCCCCAGCATTTT
NA | TRBJ2-1 | NA | TRBV7-2 | CASSLEGLSGRNEQFF | TGTGCCAGCAGCTTAGAGGGGCTTAGCGGAAGAAATGAGCAGTTCTTC
NA | TRBJ2-7 | TRBD1 | TRBV6-1 | CASSERDSIAEQYF | TGTGCCAGCAGTGAAAGGGACAGTATAGCCGAGCAGTACTTC
NA | TRBJ2-2 | NA | TRBV6-5 | CASSYLGLATGELFF | TGTGCCAGCAGTTATTTGGGTCTAGCGACCGGGGAGCTGTTTTTT
NA | TRBJ1-2 | NA | TRBV29-1 | CSVEEGRTYGYTF | TGCAGCGTTGAAGAGGGACGGACCTATGGCTACACCTTC
NA | TRBJ1-5 | NA | TRBV19 | CASSMVGGYQPQHF | TGTGCCAGTAGTATGGTAGGGGGTTATCAGCCCCAGCATTTT